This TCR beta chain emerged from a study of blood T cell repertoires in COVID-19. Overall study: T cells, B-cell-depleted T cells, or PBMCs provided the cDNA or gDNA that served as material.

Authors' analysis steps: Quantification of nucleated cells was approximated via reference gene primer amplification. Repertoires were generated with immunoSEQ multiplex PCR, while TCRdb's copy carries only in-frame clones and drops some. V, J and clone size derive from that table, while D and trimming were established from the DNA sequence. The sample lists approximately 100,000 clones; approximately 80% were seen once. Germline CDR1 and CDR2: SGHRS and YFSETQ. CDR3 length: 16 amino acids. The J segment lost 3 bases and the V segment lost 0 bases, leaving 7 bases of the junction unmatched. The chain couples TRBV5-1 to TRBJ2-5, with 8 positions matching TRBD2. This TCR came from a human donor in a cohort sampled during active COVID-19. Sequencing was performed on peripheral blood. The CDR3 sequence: CASSLVVRGAKETQYF. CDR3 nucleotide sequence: TGCGCCAGCAGCTTGGTTGTGCGGGGGGCGAAAGAGACCCAGTACTTC.